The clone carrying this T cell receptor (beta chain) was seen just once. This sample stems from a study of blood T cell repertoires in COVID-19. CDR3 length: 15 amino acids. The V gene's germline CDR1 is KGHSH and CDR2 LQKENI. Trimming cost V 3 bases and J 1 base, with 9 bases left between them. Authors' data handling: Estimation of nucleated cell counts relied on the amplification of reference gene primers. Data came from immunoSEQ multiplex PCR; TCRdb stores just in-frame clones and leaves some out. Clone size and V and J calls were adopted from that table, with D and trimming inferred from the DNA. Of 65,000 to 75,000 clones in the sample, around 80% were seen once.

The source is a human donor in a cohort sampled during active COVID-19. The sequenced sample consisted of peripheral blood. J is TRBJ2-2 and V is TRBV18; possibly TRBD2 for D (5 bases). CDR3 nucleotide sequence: TGTGCCAGCTCACCTCGGGCGGGGAACACCGGGGAGCTGTTTTTT. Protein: CASSPRAGNTGELFF. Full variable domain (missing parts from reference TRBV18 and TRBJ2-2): NAGVMQNPRHLVRRRGQEARLRCSPMKGHSHVYWYRQLPEEGLKFMVYLQKENIIDESGMPKERFSAEFPKEGPSILRIQQVVRGDSAAYFCASSPRAGNTGELFFGEGSRLTVL.